Listed here are 17 T cell receptor beta chains from one sample, sequenced in a study of blood T cell repertoires in COVID-19. This table comes from immunoSEQ multiplex PCR, and its TCRdb copy is limited to in-frame clones, with some not included. Of about 200,000 clones in the sample, roughly 90% are singletons; the top ten hold 0.62%. Material for sequencing was peripheral blood. Every receptor here comes from a man aged 45-65 years with acute or convalescent COVID-19.

The chain combines TRBV12-5 with TRBJ2-1; 7 bases are shared with TRBD1. There are 14 residues in the CDR3. The junction had 9 bases not matched to a gene; V was cut back by 6 bases and J by 7 bases. Germline loops: CDR1 LGHNT, CDR2 FRNRAP. Here the CDR3 reads CASGRDSPTNEQFF. CDR3 nucleotide sequence: TGTGCTAGTGGCCGGGACAGCCCGACAAATGAGCAGTTCTTC.

For this clone: Different DNA sequences within this sample yield the same CDR3. The genes are TRBV7-2 and TRBJ2-7; 10 positions agree with TRBD2. This CDR3 has 15 residues. V was pared by 4 bases and J by 3 bases, with 6 bases of the junction left unmatched. The V gene's germline CDR1 is SGHTA and CDR2 FQGNSA. The CDR3 loop is CASSSAGTSVYEQYF. Here the CDR3 DNA reads TGTGCCAGCAGCTCTGCCGGGACTAGCGTCTACGAGCAGTACTTC.

CDR3 loop: CASSDGTSGRNEQFF. The CDR3 bases are TGTGCCAGCAGTGATGGGACTAGCGGGAGGAATGAGCAGTTCTTC. The rearrangement uses TRBV27 and TRBJ2-1; 15 positions agree with TRBD2. The length of the CDR3 is 15 residues. CDR1 and CDR2 from the germline V gene are MNHEY and SMNVEV (reference sequence). V lost 5 bases and J lost 7; bases outside the gene matches: 3.

V and J are TRBV11-3 and TRBJ1-3; D is possibly TRBD1 (6 bases). V lost 1 base, J lost 0 bases, and 7 bases lay in between. This CDR3 is built from 15 residues. In germline, CDR1 is SGHNT, CDR2 YENEEA. The CDR3 region is CASSLGQASGNTIYF. In nucleotides, the CDR3 is TGTGCCAGCAGCTTAGGACAGGCCTCTGGAAACACCATATATTTT.

The chain combines TRBV7-9 with TRBJ2-7; no firm D call. Germline V lookup: CDR1 SEHNR, CDR2 FQNEAQ (reference sequence). V lost 5 bases, J lost 6 bases, and 11 bases lay in between. The CDR3 contains 12 residues. CDR3 DNA sequence: TGTGCCAGCAGCCACCTCGGGTTCGAGCAGTACTTC. Protein: CASSHLGFEQYF.

V is TRBV7-8 and J is TRBJ2-5, with D hard to call. The CDR3 consists of 17 residues. Germline CDR1 is SGHVS and CDR2 is FQNEAQ. V lost 2 bases to trimming and J lost 5 bases, with 21 bases between them. CDR3 sequence (DNA): TGTGCCAGCAGCTTAAGGAAGTTCCCGACTCTTCGGGAGACCCAGTACTTC. It translates to CASSLRKFPTLRETQYF.

The CDR3 region has the DNA TGTGCCAGCAGTCTTGATTCAGGGACTGAAGCTTTCTTT. Translation gives CASSLDSGTEAFF. The chain joins TRBV2 to TRBJ1-1; a possible D gene is TRBD1 (5 bases). Trimming removed 5 bases from V and 5 bases from J, with 12 bases in between. This CDR3 spans 13 amino acids. Per the germline V gene, CDR1 is SNHLY and CDR2 is FYNNEI.

The chain has TRBV10-3 and TRBJ1-5; 11 nucleotides agree with TRBD1. V lost 6 bases, J lost 3 bases, and 4 bases stayed unmatched. CDR1 is ENHRY, CDR2 SYGVKD, per germline. There are 15 residues in the CDR3. The DNA of the CDR3 is TGTGCCATCAGCCCGGGACAGGGGGACAATCAGCCCCAGCATTTT. The encoded protein is CAISPGQGDNQPQHF.

The V gene is TRBV5-6, the J gene TRBJ2-1; 9 bases agree with TRBD2. Germline V gives CDR1 SGHDT, CDR2 YYEEEE. This CDR3 has 16 residues. The V and J ends lost 6 bases and 4 bases, in that order; junction bases with no gene match: 11. The CDR3 sequence is CASNFDSGRVYNEQFF. For the CDR3, the DNA is TGTGCCAGCAACTTCGATAGCGGGAGAGTTTACAATGAGCAGTTCTTC.

The chain is built from TRBV7-2 and TRBJ2-2; TRBD2 matches 7 bases. The trim removed 1 base at V and 8 bases at J, leaving 10 bases unmatched. The length of the CDR3 is 16 residues. Germline loops: CDR1 SGHTA, CDR2 FQGNSA. In DNA form, the CDR3 reads TGTGCCAGCAGCTTAGGGCTAGCGGCATTACAGGGGGAGCTGTTTTTT. It translates to CASSLGLAALQGELFF.

In its sample, this clone was seen a few times. The chain uses TRBV5-1 and TRBJ1-2; D is uncertain. Germline CDR1 and CDR2: SGHRS and YFSETQ. The CDR3 is made up of 14 amino acids. V was shortened by 1 base and J by 4 bases, with 11 bases between the two germline ends. The CDR3: CASSLQQEAYGYTF. Written as DNA, the CDR3 is TGCGCCAGCAGCTTGCAGCAGGAAGCCTATGGCTACACCTTC.

V gene TRBV15 combines with J gene TRBJ1-4; TRBD1 matches at 7 bases. The CDR3 totals 15 residues. Germline V gives CDR1 LNHNV, CDR2 YYDKDF (reference sequence). Losses at the gene ends were 3 bases for V and 1 base for J; bases not matched to a gene: 2. The CDR3 DNA reads TGTGCCACCAGCAGTGCAGGGGGAACTAATGAAAAACTGTTTTTT. Its translation: CATSSAGGTNEKLFF. The full variable domain, with the rest looked up from reference TRBV15 and TRBJ1-4, is DAMVIQNPRYQVTQFGKPVTLSCSQTLNHNVMYWYQQKSSQAPKLLFHYYDKDFNNEADTPDNFQSRRPNTSFCFLDIRSPGLGDTAMYLCATSSAGGTNEKLFFGSGTQLSVL.

This chain uses TRBV11-2 with TRBJ2-7, with 11 bases lining up with TRBD1. This CDR3 is 14 amino acids long. V lost 5 bases and J lost 3; bases outside the gene matches: 3. Germline CDR1 SGHAT, CDR2 FQNNGV. CDR3 nucleotides: TGTGCCAGCAGCCGGGGACAGGGGGTCTACGAGCAGTACGTC. Translating gives CASSRGQGVYEQYV.

The gene calls are TRBV18 and TRBJ2-5, with TRBD2 matching 12 bases. CDR3 length: 19 amino acids. Trimming at V came to 3 bases and at J to 0 bases, leaving 11 bases not matched to a gene. Germline-derived CDR1 and CDR2 are KGHSH and LQKENI. This CDR3 reads CASSPRPGLAGVNQETQYF. For the CDR3, the DNA is TGTGCCAGCTCACCTCGACCGGGACTAGCGGGTGTAAACCAAGAGACCCAGTACTTC.

This clone has just one count. This rearrangement joins TRBV11-2 to TRBJ2-1; 9 bases line up with TRBD2. Germline trimming cut 2 bases from V and 5 bases from J; bases unmatched to any gene: 4. This CDR3 is built from 15 residues. Germline assignment: CDR1 SGHAT and CDR2 FQNNGV. CDR3 coding DNA: TGTGCCAGCAGCTTATTGGCGGGAGGGGACAATGAGCAGTTCTTC. Translation: CASSLLAGGDNEQFF. Combining the CDR3 with reference TRBV11-2 and TRBJ2-1 gives the whole variable domain EAGVAQSPRYKIIEKRQSVAFWCNPISGHATLYWYQQILGQGPKLLIQFQNNGVVDDSQLPKDRFSAERLKGVDSTLKIQPAKLEDSAVYLCASSLLAGGDNEQFFGPGTRLTVL.

This chain links TRBV25-1 with TRBJ2-1, with D uncertain. Per germline, CDR1 MGHDK and CDR2 SYGVNS. V was clipped by 1 base and J by 8 bases, with 12 bases between them. The CDR3 extends over 14 amino acids. CDR3 amino acids: CASSEFGRPHEQFF. CDR3 DNA: TGTGCCAGCAGTGAATTCGGCAGGCCCCATGAGCAGTTCTTC.

The J gene is TRBJ1-5, the V gene TRBV4-2; the match to TRBD1 covers 8 bases. Germline CDR1 reads LGHNA; CDR2 reads YNFKEQ. This CDR3 spans 15 amino acids. Trimming removed 4 bases from V and 4 bases from J; junction bases left unmatched: 6. The CDR3 DNA is TGTGCCAGCAGCCTGACAGGGGAGGAGAATCAGCCCCAGCATTTT. Amino acids: CASSLTGEENQPQHF.